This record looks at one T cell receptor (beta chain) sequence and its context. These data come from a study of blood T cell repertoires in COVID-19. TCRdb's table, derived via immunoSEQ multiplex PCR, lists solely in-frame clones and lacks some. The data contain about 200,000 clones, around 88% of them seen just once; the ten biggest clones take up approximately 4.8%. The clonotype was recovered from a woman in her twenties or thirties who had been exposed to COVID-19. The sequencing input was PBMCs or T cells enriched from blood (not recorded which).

This chain's CDR3 is CASSLAPEGYGYTF. CDR3 DNA: TGTGCCAGCAGCTTGGCCCCTGAGGGATATGGCTACACCTTC. The chain combines TRBV5-5 with TRBJ1-2; D is unresolved. The CDR3 runs to 14 residues. The V and J ends lost 0 bases and 5 bases respectively, with 11 bases between them. Germline V gives CDR1 SGHKS, CDR2 YYEKEE (reference sequence).